These T cell receptor beta chains were read from a single sample in a study of T cell changes during pregnancy in multiple sclerosis. Measured with immunoSEQ multiplex PCR; TCRdb has only the in-frame clones, and not every one. Of over 30,000 clones in the sample, approximately 85% were seen once. The sample here was CD4+ T cells from peripheral blood mononuclear cells, taken before pregnancy. Source of these receptors: a female donor with multiple sclerosis, enrolled in a pregnancy study. The CDR3 runs from the conserved cysteine through the conserved F or W. Fields, in order: V gene, clone size, J gene, D gene, CDR3 DNA, CDR3 protein. D genes are given only for firm matches. The size of a clone is reported for some rows only, either as once, few or many, or as a class for expanded clones.

TRBV11-1,.,TRBJ2-7,TRBD2,TGTGCCAGCAGCACATTAGCGGGAGCCTACGAGCAGTACTTC,CASSTLAGAYEQYF
TRBV10-2,.,TRBJ2-1,TRBD2,TGCGCCAGCAGTGAGTCGAGTTTTCGGGAGGCTGAGCAGTTCTTC,CASSESSFREAEQFF
TRBV10-1,.,TRBJ2-7,TRBD1,TGCGCCAGCAGTGAGTCGAGGGGGCACGAGCAGTACTTC,CASSESRGHEQYF
TRBV30,once,TRBJ2-2,.,TGTGCCTGGAGTAGGGTGGGAGCAGCAACCGGGGAGCTGTTTTTT,CAWSRVGAATGELFF
TRBV7-9,.,TRBJ2-7,TRBD1,TGTGCCAGCAGTTTCCGGGACAGCTACGAGCAGTACTTC,CASSFRDSYEQYF
TRBV7-9,.,TRBJ2-1,TRBD2,TGTGCCAGCAGCTTGAAAGCGGGAGGAAACAATGAGCAGTTCTTC,CASSLKAGGNNEQFF
TRBV28,once,TRBJ2-2,.,TGTGCCAGCAGTTTATTCGGCAGGGCGGGAACCGGGGAGCTGTTTTTT,CASSLFGRAGTGELFF
TRBV30,.,TRBJ1-1,TRBD1,TGTGCCTGGGGACAGGGGGTAAATTCCGTCGCTGAAGCTTTCTTT,CAWGQGVNSVAEAFF
TRBV28,.,TRBJ2-7,.,TGTGCCAGCAGTTCGTCGGGGGACGAGCAGTACTTC,CASSSSGDEQYF
TRBV7-9,.,TRBJ2-1,TRBD1,TGTGCCAGCAGCTTAGTCGAAGGGGGCGGCTACAATGAGCAGTTCTTC,CASSLVEGGGYNEQFF
TRBV19,once,TRBJ1-1,.,TGTGCCAGTAGTCCCTGGCCTGGGAACACTGAAGCTTTCTTT,CASSPWPGNTEAFF
TRBV9,.,TRBJ1-3,.,TGTGCCAGCAGCGCGGAGCGCTCTGGAAACACCATATATTTT,CASSAERSGNTIYF
TRBV11-1,.,TRBJ2-1,.,TGTGCCAGCAGCTTAGACGGGACTTACAATGAGCAGTTCTTC,CASSLDGTYNEQFF
TRBV4-1,.,TRBJ2-6,TRBD2,TGCGCCAGCAGCCACGGGGGGAGCTCTGGGGCCAACGTCCTGACTTTC,CASSHGGSSGANVLTF
TRBV18,.,TRBJ1-5,TRBD1,TGTGCCAGCTCGCTCCAGGGGGCGGGTAATCAGCCCCAGCATTTT,CASSLQGAGNQPQHF
TRBV10-2,.,TRBJ1-1,.,TGCGCCAGCAGTTCTGGACAGAACACTGAAGCTTTCTTT,CASSSGQNTEAFF
TRBV5-1,medium-sized,TRBJ1-1,TRBD1,TGCGCCAGCAGCTGGACAGGCTCAAACACTGAAGCTTTCTTT,CASSWTGSNTEAFF
TRBV12-5,few,TRBJ1-5,.,TGTGCTAGCGTAGCAGACTCACAGCCCCAGCATTTT,CASVADSQPQHF
TRBV6-6,.,TRBJ1-5,TRBD1,TGTGCCAGCAGTTCCCGGGACAGGGACGTATCTCAGCCCCAGCATTTT,CASSSRDRDVSQPQHF
TRBV7-3,.,TRBJ2-1,.,TGTGCCAGCAGCTTGGGGGGAGGGGGGTGGAATGAGCAGTTCTTC,CASSLGGGGWNEQFF
TRBV19,.,TRBJ2-7,.,TGTGCCAGTAGCCGGCTAGAGGGGGCCTACGAGCAGTACTTC,CASSRLEGAYEQYF
TRBV18,.,TRBJ2-3,TRBD2,TGTGCCAGCTCAACGACTAGCGGGGACCCCGGTACGCAGTATTTT,CASSTTSGDPGTQYF
TRBV6-1,.,TRBJ2-7,.,TGTGCCAGCAGTGAACGGGGAAACCGCTACGAGCAGTACTTC,CASSERGNRYEQYF
TRBV10-2,.,TRBJ2-1,TRBD2,TGCGCCACCCGTGGGACTAGCGTTTTCAATGAGCAGTTCTTC,CATRGTSVFNEQFF
TRBV19,.,TRBJ2-7,.,TGTGCCAGTACTACCGGACAGTCCCGAGGAAAGGACGAGCAGTACTTC,CASTTGQSRGKDEQYF
TRBV27,.,TRBJ2-7,TRBD1,TGTGCCAGCAGTTTATCCGGGACAGGGTACGAGCAGTACTTC,CASSLSGTGYEQYF
TRBV30,.,TRBJ2-2,.,TGTGCCTGGAGTGTCCCGACCGGGGAGCTGTTTTTT,CAWSVPTGELFF
TRBV29-1,.,TRBJ2-7,TRBD2,TGCAGCGTTGGCCCGGGAGGCTCCTACGAGCAGTACTTC,CSVGPGGSYEQYF
TRBV30,.,TRBJ2-7,TRBD1,TGTGCCTGGAGTGGGCAGGGGGCCAGACTGTACGAGCAGTACTTC,CAWSGQGARLYEQYF
TRBV19,.,TRBJ1-5,.,TGTGCCAGTAGTATGGGGGCACGGGGACGAAATCAGCCCCAGCATTTT,CASSMGARGRNQPQHF
TRBV2,.,TRBJ1-2,.,TGTGCCAGCAGTCCTATACTACAGACAGGCTATGGCTACACCTTC,CASSPILQTGYGYTF
TRBV5-6,.,TRBJ2-1,.,TGTGCCAGCAGCTTACCCGGGACTGGCTCCTACAATGAGCAGTTCTTC,CASSLPGTGSYNEQFF
TRBV6-1,.,TRBJ2-7,TRBD2,TGTGCCAGCAGGTCGGCTAGCGGCCGGGGGCAGTACTTC,CASRSASGRGQYF
TRBV5-6,.,TRBJ2-1,.,TGTGCCAGCAGCATTGAGACCCAGTCAGGAAAGCAGTTCTTC,CASSIETQSGKQFF
TRBV10-3,.,TRBJ2-1,.,TGTGCCGCGGACAAAGACCAGAACAATGAGCAGTTCTTC,CAADKDQNNEQFF
TRBV5-4,.,TRBJ2-5,TRBD2,TGTGCCAGCAGTCGGGGGACTAGCGGGAACTCGGAGACCCAGTACTTC,CASSRGTSGNSETQYF
TRBV19,.,TRBJ2-7,TRBD1,TGTGCCAGTAGTATGGACAGGCGAAGCTCCTACGAGCAGTACTTC,CASSMDRRSSYEQYF
TRBV4-2,.,TRBJ2-7,TRBD2,TGTGCCAGCAGCCTCCGACTAGCAGCGTTGTACGAGCAGTACTTC,CASSLRLAALYEQYF
TRBV7-9,.,TRBJ2-2,TRBD1,TGTGCCAGCAGCCTCCCGGGACAGTTCACCGGGGAGCTGTTTTTT,CASSLPGQFTGELFF